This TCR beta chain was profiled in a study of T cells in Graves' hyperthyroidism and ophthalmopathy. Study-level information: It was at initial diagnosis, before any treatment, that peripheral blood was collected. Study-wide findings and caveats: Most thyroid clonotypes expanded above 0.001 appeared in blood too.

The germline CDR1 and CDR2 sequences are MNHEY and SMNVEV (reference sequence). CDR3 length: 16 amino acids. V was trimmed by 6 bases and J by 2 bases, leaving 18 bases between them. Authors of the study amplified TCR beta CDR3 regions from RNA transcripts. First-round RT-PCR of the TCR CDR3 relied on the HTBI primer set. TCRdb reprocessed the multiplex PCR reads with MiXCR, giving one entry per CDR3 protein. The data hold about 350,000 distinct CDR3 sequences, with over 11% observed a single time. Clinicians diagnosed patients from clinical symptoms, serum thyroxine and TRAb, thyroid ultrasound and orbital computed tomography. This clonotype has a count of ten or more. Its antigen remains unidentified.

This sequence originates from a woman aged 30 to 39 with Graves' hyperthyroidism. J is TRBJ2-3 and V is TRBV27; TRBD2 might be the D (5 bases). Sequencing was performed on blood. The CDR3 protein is CASSPRGGRTTDTQYF. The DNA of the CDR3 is TGTGCCAGCAGCCCCCGGGGTGGGCGGACCACAGATACGCAGTATTTT.